A selection of T cell receptor beta chains follows, all from one sample in a study of patients and donors after allogeneic stem cell transplantation. Via MiXCR, TCRdb re-called the RT-PCR reads, giving one row per CDR3 protein. The table lists over 150,000 distinct CDR3 sequences, approximately 28% of them singletons. Sequencing input: blood, either unsorted or a sorted T cell fraction (not recorded which). Source of these receptors: a human donor who was either an allogeneic HSCT recipient or a stem cell or donor lymphocyte infusion donor (not recorded which). It is not recorded whose cells these are; they may come from a transplant donor. The CDR3 runs from the conserved cysteine through the conserved F or W. The D gene is left open where the match is weak. The size entry is marked missing in some rows and otherwise reads once, few, many or a size class.

j_call	d_call	clone_size	v_call	cdr3_aa	cdr3_nt
TRBJ2-7	NA	few	TRBV4-3	CASSQQAAEGYEQYF	TGCGCCAGCAGCCAGCAAGCAGCAGAGGGCTACGAGCAGTACTTC
TRBJ2-7	NA	NA	TRBV28	CASQTAYEQYF	TGTGCCAGCCAGACAGCCTACGAGCAGTACTTC
TRBJ1-4	NA	NA	TRBV7-9	CASSLGGQAYEKLFF	TGTGCCAGCAGCTTAGGTGGGCAGGCCTATGAAAAACTGTTTTTT
TRBJ2-7	NA	few	TRBV29-1	CSVDAAGEAYEQYF	TGCAGCGTTGACGCGGCAGGGGAAGCCTACGAGCAGTACTTC
TRBJ2-3	TRBD2	NA	TRBV20-1	CSAHGVAGATDTQYF	TGCAGTGCCCACGGGGTAGCGGGAGCGACAGATACGCAGTATTTT
TRBJ2-1	NA	NA	TRBV2	CASRPPGGGSTYEQFF	TGTGCCAGCAGACCCCCAGGGGGAGGAAGCACATATGAGCAGTTCTTC
TRBJ1-1	NA	NA	TRBV7-9	CASSLGTRVGTEAFF	TGTGCCAGCAGCTTAGGCACCAGGGTGGGCACTGAAGCTTTCTTT
TRBJ2-1	NA	NA	TRBV27	CASSLGGAWSYNEQFF	TGTGCCAGCAGTTTAGGGGGTGCGTGGAGTTACAATGAGCAGTTCTTC
TRBJ1-5	NA	many	TRBV20-1	CSARAGTTSNQPQHF	TGCAGTGCTAGAGCCGGGACTACTAGCAATCAGCCCCAGCATTTT
TRBJ2-3	NA	NA	TRBV7-8	CASYWRLTARDTQYF	TGTGCCAGCTATTGGCGGCTGACTGCCCGAGATACGCAGTATTTT
TRBJ2-7	NA	NA	TRBV4-2	CASSQEGNEQYF	TGTGCCAGCAGCCAAGAGGGGAACGAGCAGTACTTC
TRBJ1-2	NA	few	TRBV12-3/TRBV12-4	CASSFSAGRSYTF	TGTGCCAGCAGTTTCTCGGCAGGAAGAAGCTACACCTTC
TRBJ2-1	NA	NA	TRBV6-2/TRBV6-3	CASRLYNEQFF	TGTGCCAGCAGGCTTTACAATGAGCAGTTCTTC
TRBJ1-5	NA	many	TRBV5-1	CASSLGRRGNQPQHF	TGCGCCAGCAGCTTGGGGAGACGGGGGAATCAGCCCCAGCATTTT
TRBJ2-2	TRBD2	NA	TRBV20-1	CSARDIGSGSPGELFF	TGCAGTGCTAGAGATATCGGTAGCGGGAGCCCCGGGGAGCTGTTTTTT
TRBJ2-1	NA	NA	TRBV2	CASSPWADNPYNEQFF	TGTGCCAGCAGTCCCTGGGCCGACAACCCCTACAATGAGCAGTTCTTC
TRBJ1-2	NA	many	TRBV5-4	CASSFEGYGYTF	TGTGCCAGCAGCTTTGAAGGGTATGGCTACACCTTC
TRBJ2-7	NA	NA	TRBV12-5	CASGLGGPSYEQYF	TGTGCTAGTGGTCTAGGGGGTCCCTCATACGAGCAGTACTTC
TRBJ1-5	NA	few	TRBV28	CASSYFRPGHPMSNQPQHF	TGTGCCAGCAGCTACTTTAGGCCGGGACACCCTATGAGCAATCAGCCCCAGCATTTT
TRBJ2-7	NA	NA	TRBV9	CASSVGQEVSYEQYF	TGTGCCAGCAGCGTAGGACAAGAAGTTAGCTACGAGCAGTACTTC
TRBJ2-1	NA	NA	TRBV7-2	CASSLNLGNNEQFF	TGTGCCAGCAGCTTAAATTTAGGGAACAATGAGCAGTTCTTC
TRBJ1-4	NA	NA	TRBV5-5	CASSLNGRNEKLFF	TGTGCCAGCAGCTTGAATGGCAGAAATGAAAAACTGTTTTTT
TRBJ2-1	TRBD2	NA	TRBV6-2/TRBV6-3	CASSYETSGRENNEQFF	TGTGCCAGCAGTTACGAGACTAGCGGGAGGGAAAACAATGAGCAGTTCTTC
TRBJ1-5	TRBD1	NA	TRBV28	CASSAIDRVDQPQHF	TGTGCCAGCAGCGCCATCGACAGGGTAGATCAGCCCCAGCATTTT
TRBJ1-2	NA	NA	TRBV18	CASSPVGGGTNYGYTF	TGTGCCAGCTCACCGGTTGGAGGGGGGACTAACTATGGCTACACCTTC
TRBJ2-4	NA	NA	TRBV2	CASSDPYREGAKNIQYF	TGTGCCAGCAGTGATCCCTACAGGGAAGGAGCCAAAAACATTCAGTACTTC
TRBJ2-7	NA	NA	TRBV29-1	CSVLRHPRREQYF	TGCAGCGTTTTGAGACATCCTAGGCGCGAGCAGTACTTC
TRBJ2-7	NA	few	TRBV5-1	CASTRTQGPTYEQYF	TGCGCCAGCACCCGTACCCAGGGGCCAACCTACGAGCAGTACTTC
TRBJ2-7	TRBD2	NA	TRBV5-1	CASSLDQLAGVGIGYEQYF	TGCGCCAGCAGCTTGGACCAACTAGCGGGAGTCGGAATCGGGTACGAGCAGTACTTC
TRBJ1-1	TRBD1	many	TRBV29-1	CSASDRERTEAFF	TGCAGCGCATCGGACAGGGAGCGTACTGAAGCTTTCTTT
TRBJ2-7	TRBD1	few	TRBV29-1	CSVETGIPTYEQYF	TGCAGCGTCGAGACAGGGATCCCAACCTACGAGCAGTACTTC
TRBJ1-5	TRBD1	NA	TRBV12-3/TRBV12-4	CASSRTGLLYQPQHF	TGTGCCAGCAGTAGGACAGGGCTTTTATATCAGCCCCAGCATTTT
TRBJ2-7	TRBD2	NA	TRBV4-3	CASSQDQPAGSYEQYF	TGCGCCAGCAGCCAAGATCAGCCAGCGGGATCCTACGAGCAGTACTTC
TRBJ1-5	TRBD1	many	TRBV4-2	CASSQGQGASPQHF	TGTGCCAGCAGCCAAGGACAGGGGGCTAGCCCCCAGCATTTT
TRBJ1-2	TRBD1	NA	TRBV12-3/TRBV12-4	CASSKGARGYTF	TGTGCCAGCAGTAAGGGGGCGCGGGGCTACACCTTC
TRBJ2-1	NA	NA	TRBV21-1	CASSNLAGDNEQFF	TGTGCCAGCAGCAACCTAGCGGGAGATAATGAGCAGTTCTTC
TRBJ1-2	NA	few	TRBV20-1	CSAKKDSLSYGYTF	TGCAGTGCTAAAAAGGACAGTTTAAGCTATGGCTACACCTTC
TRBJ2-1	TRBD2	NA	TRBV4-2	CASSPGLAGGPPYNEQFF	TGTGCCAGCAGCCCAGGACTAGCGGGAGGGCCCCCTTACAATGAGCAGTTCTTC
TRBJ2-7	TRBD1	NA	TRBV4-1	CASSQSWTGVTYEQYF	TGCGCCAGCAGCCAATCATGGACAGGGGTCACCTACGAGCAGTACTTC
TRBJ2-7	TRBD2	few	TRBV28	CASRLSGRRDEQYF	TGTGCCAGCAGACTCAGCGGGAGAAGGGACGAGCAGTACTTC
TRBJ1-5	NA	few	TRBV20-1	CSARDTGRSARQPQHF	TGCAGTGCTAGAGATACGGGACGGTCTGCTAGACAGCCCCAGCATTTT
TRBJ2-7	NA	few	TRBV15	CATSRGYGSYEQYF	TGTGCCACCAGCAGAGGTTACGGCTCCTACGAGCAGTACTTC